A selection of T cell receptor beta chains follows, all from one sample in a study of shared T cell receptors in the human thymus. Using immunoSEQ multiplex PCR, the repertoire was profiled, and TCRdb retains in-frame clones only, with some absent. The data contain about 660,000 clones, around 89% of them seen just once; the ten biggest clones take up 0.0095% to 0.012%. This same sample was also part of a study on human thymus T cells.

Sequencing was performed on thymocytes. Every receptor here comes from a boy younger than two with a congenital heart defect. Both conserved end residues are part of each CDR3. D genes are given only for firm matches. Rows may omit the clone size; those that give it use once, few, many or a size class.

cdr3_nt cdr3_aa clone_size v_call d_call j_call
TGCGCCAGCAGCTTAGGGGTCTACAATGAGCAGTTCTTC CASSLGVYNEQFF once TRBV5-1 . TRBJ2-1
TGCAGCCTCGCCCATCGACAGGGAGAGACCCAGTACTTC CSLAHRQGETQYF . TRBV29-1 TRBD1 TRBJ2-5
TGTGCCAGCAGTGAAAAAAGAGCGGGTCGACAAGAGACCCAGTACTTC CASSEKRAGRQETQYF . TRBV2 . TRBJ2-5
TGTGCCAGTAGTCCTACCCCCAACGGTGGTTTAGCGGGAGGCCGTAACGAGCAGTACTTC CASSPTPNGGLAGGRNEQYF . TRBV19 TRBD2 TRBJ2-7
TGTGCCTGGAGTGCGGAGAACTACAATGAGCAGTTCTTC CAWSAENYNEQFF . TRBV30 . TRBJ2-1
TGTGCCAGCAGCTTAGCGGGGTCCCACGAGCAGTACTTC CASSLAGSHEQYF . TRBV11-3 . TRBJ2-7
TGTGCCACTCACGACAGGGTTCACACTGAAGCTTTCTTT CATHDRVHTEAFF . TRBV27 TRBD1 TRBJ1-1
TGTGCCAGCAGCTCCGAGCACTTCAACACCGGGGAGCTGTTTTTT CASSSEHFNTGELFF . TRBV7-2 . TRBJ2-2
TGTGCCAGCAGCTCCACATCCCTACTAGGGCCCTACGAGCAGTACTTC CASSSTSLLGPYEQYF once TRBV7-9 . TRBJ2-7
TGCAGCGTTGAAGCAGGCACAGGGGGGGGTTACAATGAGCAGTTCTTC CSVEAGTGGGYNEQFF . TRBV29-1 . TRBJ2-1
TGTGCCAGCAGCTTAGTTCCTAGGACAACTGGCTACACCTTC CASSLVPRTTGYTF . TRBV7-9 . TRBJ1-2
TGTGCCAGCAGCCTTAGCAGGGGAGCGACGCCAGATACGCAGTATTTT CASSLSRGATPDTQYF . TRBV11-3 . TRBJ2-3
TGTGCCTGGAGTGGGGAGGTCACTGAAGCTTTCTTT CAWSGEVTEAFF . TRBV30 . TRBJ1-1
TGTGCCAGCAGCTTCGGGCTGGACAGGGTAGGGGATGAAAAACTGTTTTTT CASSFGLDRVGDEKLFF . TRBV11-2 TRBD1 TRBJ1-4
TGTGCCAGCAGTCCAACCGTCCAGAGGTCAGATCCGCAGTATTTT CASSPTVQRSDPQYF . TRBV21-1 . TRBJ2-3
TGTGCCAGCAGTGAGACAGGCGGCCCCTACGAGCAGTACTTC CASSETGGPYEQYF . TRBV6-4 . TRBJ2-7
TGTGCCAGTAGTATAGTGCCGCTAGCGGGGCAAGAGACCCAGTACTTC CASSIVPLAGQETQYF . TRBV19 TRBD2 TRBJ2-5
TGCGCCAGCCTCAGGGTTAGGGGAGAGACCCAGTACTTC CASLRVRGETQYF . TRBV10-1 . TRBJ2-5
TGCGCCATCAAGGGTCCCGGACAGGGTAGCCAAGAGACCCAGTACTTC CAIKGPGQGSQETQYF . TRBV23-1 TRBD1 TRBJ2-5
TGTGCCAGCAGCAGTGGCGGGAGGGAGGGCAATGAGCAGTTCTTC CASSSGGREGNEQFF . TRBV14 TRBD2 TRBJ2-1
TGTGCCAGCAGCTCCGATCGGGAGGAAGGAAATGAGCAGTTCTTC CASSSDREEGNEQFF . TRBV7-3 TRBD2 TRBJ2-1
TGTGCCAGTAGCGCCGGGACTAGCGGCTCCTACGAGCAGTACTTC CASSAGTSGSYEQYF few TRBV19 TRBD2 TRBJ2-7
TGTGCCAGCATGGGACAGGGGGTGGAGACCCAGTACTTC CASMGQGVETQYF . TRBV6-1 TRBD1 TRBJ2-5
TGTGCCAGCAGCCAACCAGGGGCCCCCGCAGATACGCAGTATTTT CASSQPGAPADTQYF few TRBV14 . TRBJ2-3
TGTGCCAGTAGTATCAGGCTAGCGGGAGTTGCTGAGCAGTTCTTC CASSIRLAGVAEQFF . TRBV19 TRBD2 TRBJ2-1
TGCGCCAGCAGCCAAGGGTTAGCGGGAGGACCAAGGCAGGAGACCCAGTACTTC CASSQGLAGGPRQETQYF . TRBV4-3 TRBD2 TRBJ2-5
TGTGCCTGGGCTATCCCTTCCTTATTAGCGGGAACCCACGAGCAGTACTTC CAWAIPSLLAGTHEQYF . TRBV30 TRBD2 TRBJ2-7
TGTGCCAGCAGCTTGGCCGGGAGGGGAATAAAGACCCAGTACTTC CASSLAGRGIKTQYF . TRBV5-6 TRBD2 TRBJ2-5
TGCGCCAGCAGCCAAAACTCCACCTCCGGGACTAAGAACAATGAGCAGTTCTTC CASSQNSTSGTKNNEQFF . TRBV4-1 TRBD2 TRBJ2-1
TGTGCCAGCAGCTTATCACAGATTTCCTACGAGCAGTACTTC CASSLSQISYEQYF . TRBV7-8 . TRBJ2-7